These 10 T cell receptor beta chains were sequenced from one sample in a study of blood T cell repertoires in COVID-19. Here immunoSEQ multiplex PCR was the method, and the copy in TCRdb shows in-frame clones only, minus some. The sample carries some 110,000 clones, roughly 84% recorded once. Source material: peripheral blood. The receptors stem from a man aged 40-49 years with acute or convalescent COVID-19.

This clone came up a few times. CDR3 coding DNA: TGTGCCAGTAGCTCACAAGGACAGGGGGCCTATGAGCAGTTCTTC. Encoded protein: CASSSQGQGAYEQFF. The rearrangement joins TRBV19 to TRBJ2-1, with 11 bases that match TRBD1. CDR3 length equals 15 residues. With 6 bases clipped from V and 8 bases from J, the junction kept 9 bases outside the gene matches. Germline loops: CDR1 LNHDA, CDR2 SQIVND (reference sequence).

The V call is TRBV28, the J call TRBJ2-1, with D tentatively TRBD1 (6 bases). CDR3 size: 14 residues. The V gene's germline CDR1 is MDHEN and CDR2 SYDVKM. Trimming pared 5 bases from V and 4 bases from J, leaving 12 bases between. This CDR3 reads CASSVDGQYNEQFF. CDR3 sequence (DNA): TGTGCCAGCAGTGTGGATGGACAGTACAATGAGCAGTTCTTC.

The CDR3 protein is CASSREVYNEQFF. CDR3 DNA sequence: TGCGCCAGCAGTCGGGAGGTATACAATGAGCAGTTCTTC. The chain recombines TRBV10-1 with TRBJ2-1; 7 bases are shared with TRBD2. The germline V gene encodes CDR1 WNHNN and CDR2 SYGVQD (reference sequence). The CDR3 has 13 amino acids. V shed 5 bases, J shed 4 bases, and the junction held 2 bases outside the gene matches.

Remarks on this clone: The junction departs from the called germline gene at one end, perhaps through a read error. The genes are TRBV11-3 and TRBJ2-2; 8 bases are a match to TRBD2. The CDR3 has 16 residues. Per germline, CDR1 SGHNT and CDR2 YENEEA. DNA for the CDR3: TGTGCCAGCAGCTTAAATAGGCGGGAGGAACACCGGGGAGCTGTTTTT. It yields the protein CASSLNRREEHRGAVF.

The chain couples TRBV15 to TRBJ2-3, with D unclear. CDR1 LNHNV and CDR2 YYDKDF come from the germline V gene (reference sequence). Trimming shortened V by 1 base and J by 1 base, and 12 bases separated the two germline ends. The CDR3 contains 16 residues. The CDR3 sequence: CATSRGKAEGTDTQYF. CDR3 coding DNA: TGTGCCACCAGCAGAGGAAAAGCTGAAGGCACAGATACGCAGTATTTT.

The chain links TRBV5-1 to TRBJ1-1; D unresolved. Deletions cut 3 bases from V and 8 bases from J, with 14 bases between. Germline assignment: CDR1 SGHRS and CDR2 YFSETQ. The CDR3 is 13 amino acids. For the CDR3, the DNA is TGCGCCAGCAGCTCCGGGATTCTGGAGGAAGCTTTCTTT. Protein sequence: CASSSGILEEAFF.

The CDR3 DNA reads TGTGCCAGCAGCGGGCGGACTAGCTCCACCTACAATGAGCAGTTCTTC. It encodes CASSGRTSSTYNEQFF. The rearrangement links TRBV7-6 to TRBJ2-1; 8 positions match TRBD2. The germline V gene has CDR1 SGHVS and CDR2 FNYEAQ. CDR3 size: 16 residues. Trimming at V came to 5 bases and at J to 2 bases, leaving 8 bases not matched to a gene.

This chain links TRBV2 with TRBJ1-5; D possibly corresponds to TRBD1 (6 bases). This CDR3 has 13 amino acids. V gave up 8 bases and J gave up 1 base, with 9 bases separating them. CDR1 and CDR2 (germline): SNHLY, FYNNEI. CDR3 DNA sequence: TGTGCCAGCTGGACAGACAGCAATCAGCCCCAGCATTTT. Its translation is CASWTDSNQPQHF.

The V call is TRBV6-6, the J call TRBJ1-6, with TRBD1 matching over 7 bases. This CDR3 is 14 amino acids long. Germline CDR1 and CDR2: MNHNY and SVGAGI (reference sequence). The ends lost 4 bases at V and 7 bases at J; junction bases unmatched: 4. This CDR3 reads CASSSDRKNSPLHF. The CDR3, as DNA: TGTGCCAGCAGTTCGGACAGGAAAAATTCACCCCTCCACTTT.

Only one count was recorded for this clone. The chain combines TRBV2 with TRBJ1-1; D is undetermined. The V end was cut by 6 bases, the J end by 9 bases, with 20 bases between. The CDR3 length is 14 residues. Germline-derived CDR1 and CDR2 are SNHLY and FYNNEI. The CDR3 is CASSRAGMNFQAFF. DNA of the CDR3: TGTGCCAGCAGCCGGGCGGGAATGAACTTTCAAGCTTTCTTT.